This section outlines one T cell receptor (beta chain) sequence together with its context. Its specificity is not known. Likely a read error: the CDR3 ends without its conserved phenylalanine or tryptophan. TCRdb re-analysed the 5' RACE reads in MiXCR, keeping a single row per CDR3 protein. The repertoire includes over 50,000 distinct CDR3 sequences, approximately 3.3% of them detected once, and 5.5% to 6.5% sits in the top ten. The germline V and J ends were trimmed by 0 bases and 3 bases, with 9 bases remaining between them. From germline, CDR1 is SGDLS and CDR2 YYNGEE. The CDR3 has 14 residues. The record originates from a study of neurological immune-mediated disorders. Study results and limitations: The study phylogenetically grouped the repertoires of 18 of 34 multiple sclerosis patients into one related-CDR3 cluster, a possible signature.

The specimen was PBMCs. V usage is TRBV9 and J usage is TRBJ1-2, with TRBD1 as a possible D gene (5 bases). The TCR comes from a man aged 35 to 55 with multiple sclerosis. The chain's CDR3 is CASSVGMGDYGYTN. CDR3 DNA: TGTGCCAGCAGCGTAGGGATGGGGGACTATGGCTACACCAAC.